Listed here are 29 T cell receptor beta chains from one sample, sequenced in a study of control samples from healthy donors and cancer patients (dated by TCRdb to the early 2020s). Libraries came from the immunoSEQ multiplex PCR assay. TCRdb took over this immuneACCESS table, retaining in-frame rearrangements with V and J assigned. Such tables are incomplete; in checked studies, under half of the missing clones stem from an unresolved V gene, and the remainder is unexplained. The sample profile shows around 120,000 clones; approximately 94% of them were found once. About 4% of the sample belongs to the ten largest clones. Sequences were obtained from blood. Receptor source: a man aged 25 to 40 in good health.

This clone was observed a few times. The CDR3: CASSFVQPRGEQFF. The CDR3 DNA sequence: TGTGCCAGCAGTTTTGTGCAGCCGAGGGGTGAGCAGTTCTTC. The chain joins TRBV27 to TRBJ2-1; D is possibly TRBD1 or TRBD2 (5 bases each). This CDR3 region has 14 residues. V gave up 3 bases and J gave up 9 bases, with 15 bases separating them. The germline CDR1 and CDR2 sequences are MNHEY and SMNVEV (reference sequence).

CDR3 residues: CASSHRDTNSPLHF. CDR3 nucleotides: TGTGCCAGCAGCCACCGGGACACAAATTCACCCCTCCACTTT. This chain connects TRBV5-8 to TRBJ1-6; tentatively, D is TRBD1 (6 bases). The CDR3 loop spans 14 amino acids. Germline V gives CDR1 SGHTS, CDR2 YDEGEE. The V gene lost 4 bases and the J gene lost 7 bases, with 12 bases spanning the gap.

The gene calls are TRBV5-4 and TRBJ2-1, with TRBD2 matching over 15 bases. The CDR3 is 15 amino acids. Germline-derived CDR1 and CDR2 are SGHNT and YYREEE (reference sequence). The ends lost 4 bases at V and 13 bases at J; junction bases unmatched: 9. The CDR3 DNA follows: TGTGCCAGCAGCCCCCGTGGACTAGCGGGGGGGCCTCAGTTCTTC. Protein: CASSPRGLAGGPQFF.

The chain has TRBV6-6 and TRBJ1-3; no reliable D call. V lost 5 bases and J lost 2, with 13 bases in between. This CDR3 contains 15 residues. From germline, CDR1 is MNHNY and CDR2 SVGAGI (reference sequence). DNA for the CDR3: TGTGCCAGCAGTCCGGCGGGGATCACTGGAAACACCATATATTTT. Its protein is CASSPAGITGNTIYF.

About this clone itself: The junction and the germline gene differ at one end; a read error may be behind it. CDR3 sequence reads: CASSLTLDNQPLHF. CDR3 in DNA: TGTGCCAGTAGTTTAACACTTGACAATCAGCCCCTGCATTTT. V gene TRBV19 combines with J gene TRBJ1-5; unclear D gene. This CDR3 is 14 amino acids long. CDR1 LNHDA and CDR2 SQIVND come from the germline V gene (reference sequence). Variable domain in full (rest from reference TRBV19 and TRBJ1-5): DGGITQSPKYLFRKEGQNVTLSCEQNLNHDAMYWYRQDPGQGLRLIYYSQIVNDFQKGDIAEGYSVSREKKESFPLTVTSAQKNPTAFYLCASSLTLDNQPLHFGDGTRLSIL.

This clone showed up just once. J is TRBJ2-2 and V is TRBV10-3; 7 nucleotides agree with TRBD2. The germline gives CDR1 ENHRY, CDR2 SYGVKD. Trimming removed 3 bases from V and 4 bases from J; junction bases left unmatched: 8. The length of the CDR3 is 16 residues. CDR3 coding DNA: TGTGCCATCAGTGACCACGGACTAGACATCACCGGGGAGCTGTTTTTT. Translating it yields CAISDHGLDITGELFF.

The chain uses TRBV7-9 and TRBJ1-1; D unresolved. Germline CDR1 reads SEHNR; CDR2 reads FQNEAQ (reference sequence). Trimming stripped 3 bases from V and 4 bases from J, with 3 bases between. This CDR3 has 11 residues. This CDR3 reads CASSFSTEAFF. In DNA, the CDR3 is TGTGCCAGCAGCTTCTCCACTGAAGCTTTCTTT.

The chain carries TRBV28 and TRBJ1-2, with D maybe TRBD1 (5 bases). Per the germline V gene, CDR1 is MDHEN and CDR2 is SYDVKM. V was shortened by 4 bases and J by 1 base, with 16 bases between the two germline ends. The CDR3 loop spans 16 amino acids. In DNA, the CDR3 is TGTGCCAGCAGTTCCTCGGGGCGCCGATATAACTATGGCTACACCTTC. It codes for CASSSSGRRYNYGYTF.

CDR3 sequence: CASSKTRQGTDTQYF. Written as DNA, the CDR3 is TGTGCCAGTAGTAAAACTAGACAGGGCACAGATACGCAGTATTTT. This chain links TRBV19 with TRBJ2-3, with a possible D match to TRBD1 (6 bases). The CDR3 is 15 amino acids. The germline V gene encodes CDR1 LNHDA and CDR2 SQIVND (reference sequence). With 4 bases removed from V and 1 base from J, the gap between germline ends came to 12 bases.

J is TRBJ2-7 and V is TRBV5-1; 7 positions agree with TRBD2. Germline V gene sequence: CDR1 SGHRS, CDR2 YFSETQ. The length of the CDR3 is 17 residues. Trimming took 3 bases from V and 2 from J; bases not matched to a gene: 14. CDR3 sequence: CASSSPPGRGIPYEQYF. As DNA, the CDR3 is TGCGCCAGCAGCTCCCCCCCGGGGCGGGGGATCCCCTACGAGCAGTACTTC.

The rearrangement links TRBV21-1 to TRBJ2-1. TRBV21-1 is a recognized pseudogene. CDR3 size: 14 residues. The CDR3 DNA follows: TGTGCCAGCAGAGTAGACGGGCTGTACAATGAGCAGTTCTTC. This gives the protein CASRVDGLYNEQFF.

This sequence joins TRBV24-1 and TRBJ1-4; D gene uncertain. CDR3 size: 14 residues. Germline V gives CDR1 KGHDR, CDR2 SFDVKD. The V end lost 4 bases, the J end lost 5 bases, and 10 bases lay between the germline ends. CDR3 sequence reads: CATSETGPNEKLFF. The CDR3 nucleotides are TGTGCCACCAGTGAGACCGGACCAAATGAAAAACTGTTTTTT.

V gene TRBV3-1 (or the pseudogene TRBV3-2) combines with J gene TRBJ2-2; D could derive from TRBD1 or TRBD2 (6 bases each). The CDR3 consists of 16 residues. Looked up from germline, CDR1 is LGHDT and CDR2 is YNNKEL (reference sequence). V lost 6 bases, J lost 3 bases, and 17 bases lay in between. The CDR3 sequence: CASRRVPGADTGELFF. The CDR3 DNA sequence: TGTGCCAGCAGACGCGTTCCGGGGGCGGACACCGGGGAGCTGTTTTTT.

The V call is TRBV3-1 (or the pseudogene TRBV3-2), the J call TRBJ2-2; 8 bases match TRBD2. This CDR3 is built from 17 residues. Looked up from germline, CDR1 is LGHDT and CDR2 is YNNKEL (reference sequence). V lost 4 bases, J lost 6 bases, and 13 bases stayed unmatched. This CDR3 is CASSRGAGLADPGELFF. The CDR3 coding sequence is TGTGCCAGCAGCCGGGGGGCAGGACTAGCCGACCCCGGGGAGCTGTTTTTT.

The rearrangement joins TRBV6-6 to TRBJ1-2; TRBD1 is a possible D gene (6 bases). V was clipped by 2 bases and J by 2 bases, with 15 bases between them. The CDR3 is 16 residues long. Germline V lookup: CDR1 MNHNY, CDR2 SVGAGI (reference sequence). The CDR3: CASSYRSQGLNYGYTF. The CDR3 DNA follows: TGTGCCAGCAGTTACCGGTCCCAGGGGCTGAACTATGGCTACACCTTC.

The chain links TRBV12-3 or TRBV12-4 to TRBJ2-7; D remains unclear. The CDR3 runs 11 residues. Trimming removed 5 bases from V and 4 bases from J, with 6 bases in between. CDR3 region: CASSVNYEQYF. CDR3 coding DNA: TGTGCCAGCAGTGTGAATTACGAGCAGTACTTC.

V gene TRBV28 combines with J gene TRBJ1-3; the D is unclear. Trimming removed 7 bases at V and 0 bases at J, with 4 bases between. Germline V CDR1 and CDR2: MDHEN, SYDVKM. This CDR3 contains 12 residues. CDR3: CASTGSGNTIYF. In DNA, the CDR3 is TGTGCCAGCACGGGCTCTGGAAACACCATATATTTT.

The rearrangement uses TRBV28 and TRBJ2-5; 9 nucleotides line up with TRBD2. From germline, CDR1 is MDHEN and CDR2 SYDVKM. V lost 6 bases, J lost 5 bases, and 16 bases stayed unmatched. The CDR3 is made up of 17 amino acids. CDR3 protein: CASRSSGTSPTQETQYF. For the CDR3, the DNA is TGTGCCAGCAGGTCCTCAGGGACTAGCCCGACTCAGGAGACCCAGTACTTC.

The gene calls are TRBV4-3 and TRBJ1-4; D remains ambiguous. CDR1 is LGHNA, CDR2 YSLEER, per germline. Deletions cut 1 base from V and 8 bases from J, with 14 bases between. The length of the CDR3 is 15 residues. CDR3 protein: CASSQGTAFPEKLFF. The CDR3 DNA is TGCGCCAGCAGCCAAGGGACGGCGTTCCCGGAAAAACTGTTTTTT.

In its sample, this clone was seen once. This chain uses TRBV28 with TRBJ1-2; D not certain. Germline CDR1 reads MDHEN; CDR2 reads SYDVKM. The ends were cut back, 6 bases at V and 3 bases at J, with 14 bases in the middle. This CDR3 region has 14 residues. Written as DNA, the CDR3 is TGTGCCAGCAGCTACGGACGTACCTACTATGGCTACACCTTC. Residues: CASSYGRTYYGYTF.

This chain uses TRBV29-1 with TRBJ1-2; D gene unclear. Germline CDR1 SQVTM, CDR2 ANQGSEA. Trimming took off 3 bases at V and 4 bases at J, with 9 bases between the two ends. CDR3 length: 12 residues. CDR3 bases: TGCAGCGTTGACGGTAGACCCTATGGCTACACCTTC. This sequence encodes CSVDGRPYGYTF.

V usage is TRBV4-3 and J usage is TRBJ1-1, with D unresolved. The CDR3 consists of 12 residues. Germline lookup yields CDR1 LGHNA and CDR2 YSLEER. With 3 bases removed from V and 7 bases from J, the gap between germline ends came to 9 bases. The CDR3 protein is CASSHGRGEAFF. Written as DNA, the CDR3 is TGCGCCAGCAGCCACGGACGGGGTGAAGCTTTCTTT.

Remarks on this clone: One end of the junction is discordant with germline, which a read error may explain. The chain couples TRBV4-3 to TRBJ2-6; possible D gene TRBD2, 7 bases. Germline V gene lookup returns CDR1 LGHNA and CDR2 YSLEER. The CDR3 runs 15 residues. DNA of the CDR3: TGCGCCAGCAGCCAATTAGGGGGAGGGGACAACGTCCTGACTTTC. Protein product: CASSQLGGGDNVLTF.

The chain is built from TRBV3-1 (or the pseudogene TRBV3-2) and TRBJ1-1; 10 bases are shared with TRBD1. This CDR3 has 17 amino acids. V lost 1 base to trimming and J lost 4 bases; unmatched junction nucleotides: 9. Per germline, CDR1 LGHDT and CDR2 YNNKEL (reference sequence). The CDR3 coding sequence is TGTGCCAGCAGCCAAGGGGGACAGGGGCTTATAGGCACTGAAGCTTTCTTT. It translates to CASSQGGQGLIGTEAFF.

This sequence joins TRBV5-1 and TRBJ2-6, with D hard to call. The germline V gene encodes CDR1 SGHRS and CDR2 YFSETQ. CDR3 length: 15 amino acids. V was trimmed by 4 bases and J by 0 bases, leaving 8 bases between them. The CDR3 sequence: CASSPADSGANVLTF. The DNA of the CDR3 is TGCGCCAGCAGCCCGGCGGACTCTGGGGCCAACGTCCTGACTTTC.

The J gene is TRBJ1-1, the V gene TRBV19; TRBD1 matches 7 bases. Germline values: CDR1 LNHDA, CDR2 SQIVND (reference sequence). V shed 6 bases, J shed 4 bases, and the junction held 5 bases outside the gene matches. The CDR3 is 13 residues long. CDR3: CASSRGAITEAFF. DNA of the CDR3: TGTGCCAGTAGCAGGGGGGCTATCACTGAAGCTTTCTTT.

This chain links TRBV19 with TRBJ1-5, with TRBD1 matching over 9 bases. Per germline, CDR1 LNHDA and CDR2 SQIVND (reference sequence). CDR3 length equals 16 residues. V lost 1 base and J lost 2; bases outside the gene matches: 3. The CDR3 protein is CASSIGGTGRNQPQHF. The CDR3 nucleotides are TGTGCCAGTAGTATAGGGGGGACAGGGCGCAATCAGCCCCAGCATTTT.

DNA of the CDR3: TGTGCCAGCAGCCAAGGGGTTGGTAACTATGGCTACACCTTC. It codes for CASSQGVGNYGYTF. This chain links TRBV4-2 with TRBJ1-2; D gene unclear. CDR3 length: 14 amino acids. V was pared by 1 base and J by 1 base, with 7 bases between. CDR1 LGHNA and CDR2 YNFKEQ come from the germline V gene.

The V gene is TRBV2, the J gene TRBJ1-6, with D perhaps TRBD1 (5 bases). Trimming took 6 bases from V and 4 from J, leaving 10 bases between them. Germline CDR1 SNHLY, CDR2 FYNNEI. The CDR3 sequence is 14 residues long. This chain's CDR3 is CASRPGTYNSPLHF. DNA for the CDR3: TGTGCCAGCAGACCCGGGACTTATAATTCACCCCTCCACTTT.